Listed below are T cell receptor beta chains from one sample, sequenced in a study of breast tumors, draining lymph nodes, adjacent tissues. TCRdb processed the multiplex PCR reads anew with MiXCR; each CDR3 protein has one entry. The sample lists 100,000 to 150,000 distinct CDR3 sequences, approximately 20% occurring once. Source material: axillary lymph node tissue. Receptors originate from a female donor with breast cancer. Some clones in this sample may be carry-over from other donors' samples. CDR3s include the opening cysteine and the closing phenylalanine or tryptophan. Each record gives: D gene, J gene, V gene, clone size, CDR3 length, CDR3 DNA, CDR3 protein. A D gene is named only where the DNA matches it firmly. Rows may omit the clone size; those that give it use once, few, many or a size class.

>TRBD2|TRBJ2-1|TRBV20-1|many|16
TGCAGTGCTAGGTCAAAACTAGCGGGAGCTTACAATGAGCAGTTCTTC
CSARSKLAGAYNEQFF
>TRBD2|TRBJ2-7|TRBV6-1|many|16
TGTGCCCTCAAGGTGGGGACTAGCGGAACCACGGGGGAGCAGTACTTC
CALKVGTSGTTGEQYF
>.|TRBJ2-6|TRBV6-1|many|15
TGTGCCAGCACTAAGACAGACCCTGGGGCCAACGTCCTGACTTTC
CASTKTDPGANVLTF
>TRBD1|TRBJ1-4|TRBV19|few|17
TGTGCCAGTAGTATGGGACAGGGGGGATCCACTGATGAAAAACTGTTTTTT
CASSMGQGGSTDEKLFF
>TRBD2|TRBJ2-7|TRBV14|many|16
TGTGCCAGCAGCCAAGGAGAACTAGCGGGCTCCTACGAGCAGTACTTC
CASSQGELAGSYEQYF
>TRBD2|TRBJ2-1|TRBV19|few|16
TGTGCCAGTAGTATACTAGCGGGAGTTACCTACAATGAGCAGTTCTTC
CASSILAGVTYNEQFF
>TRBD1|TRBJ2-7|TRBV18|many|13
TGTGCCAGCTCTGCGACAGGGACGGGCGAGCAGTACTTC
CASSATGTGEQYF
>TRBD2|TRBJ2-2|TRBV2|many|14
TGTGCCAGCGGGCTAGCGGGAAACACCGGGGAGCTGTTTTTT
CASGLAGNTGELFF
>.|TRBJ2-7|TRBV4-1|many|15
TGCGCCAGCAGCCTCCAACCGGGAAACTCCTACGAGCAGTACTTC
CASSLQPGNSYEQYF
>.|TRBJ2-5|TRBV10-3|many|13
TGTGCCATCAGTTCGGGCGGACAAGAGACCCAGTACTTC
CAISSGGQETQYF
>.|TRBJ1-1|TRBV11-3|.|12
TGTGCCAGCAGCGGGAGGAACACTGAAGCTTTCTTT
CASSGRNTEAFF
>TRBD2|TRBJ2-2|TRBV6-6|.|17
TGTGCCAGCACTCCGGGGCGACTAGCGGGATTTAACGGGGAGCTGTTTTTT
CASTPGRLAGFNGELFF
>TRBD2|TRBJ2-3|TRBV29-1|many|15
TGCAGCGTTGAAGAGGCGGGAGGGTACACAGATACGCAGTATTTT
CSVEEAGGYTDTQYF
>TRBD1|TRBJ1-2|TRBV20-1|many|14
TGCAGTGCTAGCCCCGGACAGGGCCCCTATGGCTACACCTTC
CSASPGQGPYGYTF
>TRBD1|TRBJ2-1|TRBV27|many|15
TGTGCCAGCAGTCCTACAGGGGCGCGGTACAATGAGCAGTTCTTC
CASSPTGARYNEQFF
>TRBD2|TRBJ2-7|TRBV28|.|18
TGTGCCAGCAACACCCAGACTAGCGGGAGGGCCCGTCGGACTGAGCAGTACTTC
CASNTQTSGRARRTEQYF
>TRBD2|TRBJ2-1|TRBV18|few|14
TGTGCCAGCTCACCGGGACTAGCAGCCTACGAGCAGTTCTTC
CASSPGLAAYEQFF
>TRBD1|TRBJ2-7|TRBV27|many|15
TGTGCCAGCAGCCCCAGGGGACAGGGCTCCTACGAGCAGTACTTC
CASSPRGQGSYEQYF
>.|TRBJ2-7|TRBV3-1|many|15
TGTGCCAGCAGCCAAGACCCTCTAGCGAGAGACGAGCAGTACTTC
CASSQDPLARDEQYF
>.|TRBJ2-7|TRBV28|many|12
TGTGCCAGCAGCTCCGCACCGCTAGGGCAGTACTTC
CASSSAPLGQYF
>TRBD2|TRBJ2-7|TRBV3-1|many|15
TGTGCCAGCAGCCAGGGACTAGCGAGGGCTTACGAGCAGTACTTC
CASSQGLARAYEQYF
>.|TRBJ1-6|TRBV12-5|many|18
TGTGCTAGTGGTTTGGTACATGGCGGGAGACAGAATAATTCACCCCTCCACTTT
CASGLVHGGRQNNSPLHF
>TRBD2|TRBJ2-3|TRBV12-3/TRBV12-4|many|18
TGTGCCAGCAGTTTACGACTAGCGGGAGGATCTAGCACAGATACGCAGTATTTT
CASSLRLAGGSSTDTQYF
>TRBD1|TRBJ1-2|TRBV15|many|16
TGTGCCACCAGCAGAGGGGGGGACAGGGGCAACTATGGCTACACCTTC
CATSRGGDRGNYGYTF
>TRBD1|TRBJ1-2|TRBV12-3/TRBV12-4|many|15
TGTGCCAGCAGTTTAGTGTTGGCAGGGGGCGATGGCTACACCTTC
CASSLVLAGGDGYTF
>TRBD1|TRBJ2-3|TRBV30|.|15
TGTGCCTGGGACAGGGGGCAATTTAGGACAGATACGCAGTATTTT
CAWDRGQFRTDTQYF
>.|TRBJ2-5|TRBV10-3|many|14
TGTGCCATCAGTGATGCCCGTAATGGAGAGACCCAGTACTTC
CAISDARNGETQYF
>.|TRBJ2-3|TRBV11-2|many|15
TGTGCCAGCAGCCCCTTCGACAGTAGCACAGATACGCAGTATTTT
CASSPFDSSTDTQYF
>TRBD1|TRBJ1-2|TRBV10-2|many|15
TGCGCCAGCAGAGAAACGGGACAGGGATCCTATGGCTACACCTTC
CASRETGQGSYGYTF
>TRBD2|TRBJ2-5|TRBV5-4|many|15
TGTGCCAGCAGCGTCGGGACTATGAAACAAGAGACCCAGTACTTC
CASSVGTMKQETQYF
>TRBD2|TRBJ2-6|TRBV4-3|many|18
TGCGCCAGCAGCCAAGACCCAGCGGGAGGGCGCGGGGCCAACGTCCTGACTTTC
CASSQDPAGGRGANVLTF
>.|TRBJ1-2|TRBV7-8|many|15
TGTGCCAGCAGCTTAGGGGGCGCCGTTAACTATGGCTACACCTTC
CASSLGGAVNYGYTF
>.|TRBJ2-1|TRBV15|many|13
TGTGCCACCAGGGGATGGGCGGGCAATGAGCAGTTCTTC
CATRGWAGNEQFF
>TRBD2|TRBJ2-3|TRBV5-6|many|18
TGTGCCAGCAGCTTGCGGACTAGCGGGAGGGCGGAGACAGATACGCAGTATTTT
CASSLRTSGRAETDTQYF
>.|TRBJ2-3|TRBV25-1|.|14
TGTGCCAGCAGGGGGAGCGGCGGCACAGATACGCAGTATTTT
CASRGSGGTDTQYF
>.|TRBJ2-2|TRBV7-3|many|14
TGTGCCAGCAGCCACGGGCTGGGGACCGGGGAGCTGTTTTTT
CASSHGLGTGELFF
>TRBD2|TRBJ2-1|TRBV28|few|14
TGTGCCAGCAGTTTTGGCGGGAGGGGGGGTGAGCAGTTCTTC
CASSFGGRGGEQFF
>.|TRBJ1-2|TRBV27|many|13
TGTGCCAGCAGTTTAGGACAGTTCTATGGCTACACCTTC
CASSLGQFYGYTF
>.|TRBJ1-4|TRBV7-9|many|11
TGTGCCAGCAGGGGTGGGGTGGAACTGTTTTTT
CASRGGVELFF
>.|TRBJ2-6|TRBV6-5|few|17
TGTGCCAGCAGTTACTCGGGCAGGGCAGGAGGGGCCAACGTCCTGACTTTC
CASSYSGRAGGANVLTF
>TRBD2|TRBJ2-7|TRBV5-1|many|15
TGCGCCAGCAGCTTGGGGGGGACTAGCGGTTACGAGCAGTACTTC
CASSLGGTSGYEQYF
>TRBD2|TRBJ2-7|TRBV7-9|.|15
TGTGCCAGCAGCTTAGGGCCTAGCGGGAGTGGGGAGCAGTACTTC
CASSLGPSGSGEQYF
>.|TRBJ2-7|TRBV19|many|14
TGTGCCAGTAGTATAGATCGGGGATTCTACGAGCAGTACTTC
CASSIDRGFYEQYF
>TRBD2|TRBJ2-2|TRBV5-1|many|15
TGCGCCAGCAGCTTGGGACTAGCCTCCACCGGGGAGCTGTTTTTT
CASSLGLASTGELFF
>TRBD1|TRBJ1-6|TRBV20-1|many|14
TGCAGTGCTAGCGGGGACAGGGGAAATTCACCCCTCCACTTT
CSASGDRGNSPLHF
>TRBD1|TRBJ2-5|TRBV28|many|15
TGTGCCAGCAGTCTCCGGGACAGGGGCGAAGAGACCCAGTACTTC
CASSLRDRGEETQYF
>.|TRBJ2-3|TRBV20-1|many|15
TGCAGTGCTAGAGATCGACGGAATCCCACAGATACGCAGTATTTT
CSARDRRNPTDTQYF
>TRBD1|TRBJ1-2|TRBV12-3/TRBV12-4|many|12
TGTGCCAGCAGTTCAACAGGGGGTGGCTACACCTTC
CASSSTGGGYTF
>.|TRBJ2-3|TRBV5-1|many|14
TGCGCCAGCAGCTTCACTAGAAGCACAGATACGCAGTATTTT
CASSFTRSTDTQYF
>TRBD1|TRBJ2-7|TRBV29-1|many|13
TGCAGCGTTGAAGATGGACAGGGCGACGAGCAGTACTTC
CSVEDGQGDEQYF
>.|TRBJ2-2|TRBV9|many|16
TGTGCCAGCAGCGTAGCAACAGAACGCTTCGCCGGGGAGCTGTTTTTT
CASSVATERFAGELFF
>TRBD2|TRBJ2-3|TRBV28|.|13
TGTGCCAGCAGTCTAGCGGGACGGGATACGCAGTATTTT
CASSLAGRDTQYF
>.|TRBJ1-5|TRBV20-1|.|13
TGCAGTGCTCGAACCACAGGGCTCCAGCCCCAGCATTTT
CSARTTGLQPQHF
>.|TRBJ2-7|TRBV24-1|many|13
TGTGCCACCAGTTTATCAGGGTCCTACGAGCAGTACTTC
CATSLSGSYEQYF
>TRBD1|TRBJ2-2|TRBV19|many|15
TGTGCCAGCAAACCCGGGACAGGGGTCTCCGGGGAGCTGTTTTTT
CASKPGTGVSGELFF